This T cell receptor beta chain stems from a study of cytomegalovirus exposure and HLA in healthy donors. Worth noting for this clone: What it binds is not known.

Study outcomes and limitations: TCR beta V segments were, for the most part, productive about 87% or about 30% of the time in an earlier analysis.

Vbeta (60) and Jbeta (13) primers were used in the PCR. Only in-frame clones appear in the TCRdb table, and some are missing; sequencing was by immunoSEQ multiplex PCR. Among about 120,000 clones, approximately 78% were seen once, and the ten largest hold nearly 8.5%. The CDR3 is 17 amino acids. V gave up 0 bases and J gave up 2 bases, with 14 bases separating them. Looked up from germline, CDR1 is SGHVS and CDR2 is FQNEAQ. The origin of this receptor is a middle-aged woman in good health and CMV-seropositive. The source material was PBMCs. The V gene is TRBV7-8, the J gene TRBJ1-5; D is ambiguous. CDR3 protein: CASSLAPRGIGNQPQHF. The DNA for the CDR3 is TGTGCCAGCAGCTTAGCCCCGAGAGGGATAGGCAATCAGCCCCAGCATTTT. The whole variable domain, filled in from reference TRBV7-8 and TRBJ1-5, reads GAGVSQSPRYKVAKRGQDVALRCDPISGHVSLFWYQQALGQGPEFLTYFQNEAQLDKSGLPSDRFFAERPEGSVSTLKIQRTQQEDSAVYLCASSLAPRGIGNQPQHFGDGTRLSIL.